A selection of T cell receptor beta chains follows, all from one sample in a study of cytotoxic CD8 clonotypes in ibrutinib-treated CLL. Only in-frame clones appear in the TCRdb table, and some are missing; sequencing was by immunoSEQ multiplex PCR. The table includes about 300,000 clones, more than 70% detected once. The sequencing used PBMCs, collected at disease progression, from a patient treated with ibrutinib. These TCRs come from a human donor with chronic lymphocytic leukemia. The CDR3 runs from the conserved cysteine through the conserved F or W. The D gene is left open where the match is weak. Only some rows state a clone size, as once, few, many or a class for expanded clones.

v_gene	d_gene	abundance	len	j_gene	CDR3nt	CDR3aa
TRBV2	-	-	13	TRBJ2-1	TGTGCCAGCGAAGGGAGGTCCTACAATGAGCAGTTCTTC	CASEGRSYNEQFF
TRBV27	TRBD2	-	14	TRBJ2-5	TGTGCCAGCAGATTAGCAGCGGGGGGGGAGACCCAGTACTTC	CASRLAAGGETQYF
TRBV2	-	-	13	TRBJ1-1	TGTGCCAGCAGTGGCGGGGAGAACACTGAAGCTTTCTTT	CASSGGENTEAFF
TRBV6-1	-	few	14	TRBJ1-5	TGTGCCAGCAGTTCATTTTATAGCAATCAGCCCCAGCATTTT	CASSSFYSNQPQHF
TRBV10-3	TRBD1	-	14	TRBJ1-2	TGTGCCATCAGTGAGTCGACAGGGTATTATGGCTACACCTTC	CAISESTGYYGYTF
TRBV6-5	TRBD1	-	13	TRBJ1-1	TGTGCCAGCAGTGAACAGGGGCACACTGAAGCTTTCTTT	CASSEQGHTEAFF
TRBV19	-	-	13	TRBJ2-2	TGTGCCAGTAGTATAGATCTGACCGGGGAGCTGTTTTTT	CASSIDLTGELFF
TRBV27	TRBD1	-	14	TRBJ2-5	TGTGCCAGCAGCTTAGACAGGGGGCGGAAGACCCAGTACTTC	CASSLDRGRKTQYF
TRBV5-4	TRBD2	-	15	TRBJ2-1	TGTGCCAGCAGCTTGGCTAGCGGAACCTACAATGAGCAGTTCTTC	CASSLASGTYNEQFF
TRBV9	-	few	14	TRBJ1-1	TGTGCCAGCAGCTCCGGCGGTCTGAACACTGAAGCTTTCTTT	CASSSGGLNTEAFF
TRBV19	-	-	14	TRBJ2-5	TGTGCCAGTAGTATAGCAGGGGCAACGGAGACCCAGTACTTC	CASSIAGATETQYF
TRBV11-2	-	-	12	TRBJ2-1	TGTGCCAGCAGCTTAGTCGGCAATGAGCAGTTCTTC	CASSLVGNEQFF
TRBV6-5	-	-	15	TRBJ2-7	TGTGCCAGCAGTTACGCCCAATGGGGCCGCTACGAGCAGTACTTC	CASSYAQWGRYEQYF
TRBV29-1	TRBD2	-	15	TRBJ2-1	TGCAGCGTTGGGACTAGCGGAAGCTCCTACAATGAGCAGTTCTTC	CSVGTSGSSYNEQFF
TRBV7-9	-	few	14	TRBJ2-5	TGTGCCAGCAGCTTTGGGACCCTCCAAGAGACCCAGTACTTC	CASSFGTLQETQYF
TRBV19	TRBD2	-	14	TRBJ2-1	TGTGCCAGTAGTATCGGGGGACTATACAATGAGCAGTTCTTC	CASSIGGLYNEQFF
TRBV9	TRBD1	-	14	TRBJ2-7	TGTGCCAGCAGCTCCCGGGACAGGGGCTACGAGCAGTACTTC	CASSSRDRGYEQYF
TRBV9	TRBD2	-	15	TRBJ2-3	TGTGCCAGCAGCGCTAAAGCGGGAGTCACAGATACGCAGTATTTT	CASSAKAGVTDTQYF
TRBV7-9	-	-	12	TRBJ1-3	TGTGCCAGCAGCCTCGGGGAGCTCACCATATATTTT	CASSLGELTIYF
TRBV9	-	-	15	TRBJ2-3	TGTGCCAGCACCGAGCAACCAAGGGCCACAGATACGCAGTATTTT	CASTEQPRATDTQYF
TRBV29-1	-	once	14	TRBJ2-4	TGCAGCGTCATGGACAGCGTAGCCAAAAACATTCAGTACTTC	CSVMDSVAKNIQYF
TRBV5-1	-	-	17	TRBJ2-6	TGCGCCAGCAGATACCACCCCCAGGGCCCTGGGGCCAACGTCCTGACTTTC	CASRYHPQGPGANVLTF
TRBV29-1	TRBD2	-	15	TRBJ2-1	TGCAGCGCTCCACCCGGGACTAGCGAAAGGAGGGAGCAGTTCTTC	CSAPPGTSERREQFF
TRBV7-3	-	-	14	TRBJ2-3	TGTGCCAGCAGCTTCAGGGCTGGCACAGATACGCAGTATTTT	CASSFRAGTDTQYF
TRBV21-1	-	-	14	TRBJ1-2	TGTGCCAGCAGCCCTCGGCCGACTAACTATGGCTACACCTTC	CASSPRPTNYGYTF
TRBV11-2	-	-	15	TRBJ2-7	TGTGCCAGCAGCAGACGGGGGGCGTCTTCCGACGAGCAGTACTTC	CASSRRGASSDEQYF
TRBV7-2	-	-	16	TRBJ1-5	TGTGCCAGCAGCTCCTCGGGACTTTGGAGCAATCAGCCCCAGCATTTT	CASSSSGLWSNQPQHF
TRBV7-9	-	-	14	TRBJ2-3	TGTGCCAGCAGCTTAGCGGGAGGCGCAGATACGCAGTATTTT	CASSLAGGADTQYF
TRBV29-1	-	-	10	TRBJ1-1	TGCAGCGTTGACAGGGTTGAAGCTTTCTTT	CSVDRVEAFF
TRBV7-3	TRBD1	-	14	TRBJ2-5	TGTGCCAGCAGCCGACAGGGGGCCGGAGAGACCCAGTACTTC	CASSRQGAGETQYF
TRBV28	-	-	12	TRBJ1-2	TGTGCCAGCAGTTCACTTGGCGGTGGCTACACCTTC	CASSSLGGGYTF
TRBV29-1	-	-	11	TRBJ2-7	TGCAGCGCCCGGAGATCCTACGAGCAGTACTTC	CSARRSYEQYF
TRBV13	TRBD1	-	16	TRBJ1-2	TGTGCCAGCAGCGGGCCCCGGGACAGGGTTTATTATGGCTACACCTTC	CASSGPRDRVYYGYTF
TRBV5-5	TRBD2	once	15	TRBJ2-2	TGTGCCAGCAGCTTTAGTCTAGCGGGGACCGGGGAGCTGTTTTTT	CASSFSLAGTGELFF
TRBV19	-	-	19	TRBJ1-5	TGTGCCAGTAGTATCGGTTTGGCTCAGCAAGGCCCTAGCAATCAGCCCCAGCATTTT	CASSIGLAQQGPSNQPQHF
TRBV10-3	-	few	11	TRBJ1-1	TGTGCCATCAGCGGTGTAACTGAAGCTTTCTTT	CAISGVTEAFF
TRBV19	TRBD2	-	20	TRBJ2-3	TGTGCCAGTAGTATCGAGTGGAACCCGGGACTAGCGGGAGAGTCAGATACGCAGTATTTT	CASSIEWNPGLAGESDTQYF
TRBV27	-	-	15	TRBJ1-5	TGTGCCAGCAGTGAAGACCCACTTGGCAATCAGCCCCAGCATTTT	CASSEDPLGNQPQHF
TRBV5-4	TRBD2	-	16	TRBJ2-1	TGTGCCAGCAGCTTGGTATCACTAGCGGGTAACAATGAGCAGTTCTTC	CASSLVSLAGNNEQFF
TRBV15	-	-	13	TRBJ2-3	TGTGCCACCAGCAGTAGGGGGACAGATACGCAGTATTTT	CATSSRGTDTQYF
TRBV6-4	-	few	11	TRBJ2-7	TGTGCCAGCAGTGACGACTACGAGCAGTACTTC	CASSDDYEQYF